The clone carrying this TCR beta chain was observed a single time. Its specificity is unknown. This record comes from a study of shared clonotypes between healthy human individuals. CDR3 length: 16 amino acids. Between the trimmed V and J ends, which lost 8 bases and 0 bases, there was a span of 16 bases. Per the germline V gene, CDR1 is SGHAT and CDR2 is FQNNGV. Data came from immunoSEQ multiplex PCR; TCRdb stores just in-frame clones and leaves some out. The table records more than 90,000 clones, about 68% of them present only once. Whole-study results and caveats: Between a few donors, naive CD4 clonotypes were shared at a level of roughly 5.5%.

This TCR was recovered from a man aged 25-40 years in good health. Source material: memory CD8+ T cells sorted from blood. Subset here: CD45RO+ cells pooled with CCR7-negative TemRA cells. The V gene is TRBV11-2, the J gene TRBJ2-2, with unresolved D. CDR3 nucleotide sequence: TGTGCCAGCGCTTCGCACAGACCCCCGAACACCGGGGAGCTGTTTTTT. Translating it yields CASASHRPPNTGELFF.